Each of the 8 T cell receptor beta chains below was sequenced from the same sample in a study of CD8+ T cells in alopecia areata. Sequencing used cDNA as its template, made by extracting RNA and reverse transcribing it. Assay used: immunoSEQ multiplex PCR; TCRdb lists only in-frame clones, some missing. The sample shows approximately 58,000 clones, 40% to 50% of them seen only once. The sample was NKG2D-low CD8+ T cells sorted from blood. Source of these receptors: a human donor with alopecia areata.

In this sample, this clone turned up a few times. CDR3 nucleotide sequence: TGTGCCAGCAGCTTTCCGACAGGGTCGACTTTCTTT. It specifies CASSFPTGSTFF. This chain uses TRBV7-9 with TRBJ1-1; 7 bases match TRBD1. The CDR3 loop spans 12 amino acids. Germline V gene sequence: CDR1 SEHNR, CDR2 FQNEAQ (reference sequence). With V trimmed by 3 bases and J by 12 bases, 7 bases remained unmatched.

This clone came up once. This chain joins TRBV6-5 and TRBJ2-7, with D tentatively TRBD1 or TRBD2 (5 bases each). Per the germline V gene, CDR1 is MNHEY and CDR2 is SVGAGI. The germline V and J ends were trimmed by 0 bases and 7 bases, with 10 bases remaining between them. The CDR3 totals 13 residues. The CDR3: CASSYSAWGEQYF. DNA for the CDR3: TGTGCCAGCAGTTACTCGGCGTGGGGGGAGCAGTACTTC.

V and J are TRBV27 and TRBJ2-6; D is unclear. Per germline, CDR1 MNHEY and CDR2 SMNVEV (reference sequence). Deletions cut 0 bases from V and 4 bases from J, with 7 bases between. The CDR3 has 15 residues. CDR3 coding DNA: TGTGCCAGCAGTTTATCGTGGGTCGGGGCCAACGTCCTGACTTTC. Protein product: CASSLSWVGANVLTF.

V and J are TRBV7-2 and TRBJ2-7; tentative D call: TRBD2 (6 bases). The CDR3 sequence is 11 residues long. Germline values: CDR1 SGHTA, CDR2 FQGNSA. The CDR3 sequence is CASEEGYEQYF. The DNA of the CDR3 is TGTGCGTCGGAGGAGGGCTACGAGCAGTACTTC.

This clone was recorded only once. The chain is built from TRBV15 and TRBJ2-7, with D uncertain. The germline gives CDR1 LNHNV, CDR2 YYDKDF (reference sequence). The CDR3 consists of 11 residues. V gave up 2 bases and J gave up 5 bases, with 4 bases separating them. Written as DNA, the CDR3 is TGTGCCACCAGCAGAAGGAACGAGCAGTACTTC. It codes for CATSRRNEQYF. Together with reference TRBV15 and TRBJ2-7, the CDR3 gives the full variable domain: DAMVIQNPRYQVTQFGKPVTLSCSQTLNHNVMYWYQQKSSQAPKLLFHYYDKDFNNEADTPDNFQSRRPNTSFCFLDIRSPGLGDTAMYLCATSRRNEQYFGPGTRLTVT.

The chain couples TRBV27 to TRBJ2-7, with 8 bases that match TRBD2. The V gene end was trimmed by 3 bases and the J gene end by 3 bases; junction bases not matched to a gene: 7. This CDR3 region has 15 residues. CDR1 is MNHEY and CDR2 is SMNVEV in the germline V gene (reference sequence). The CDR3 DNA sequence: TGTGCCAGCAGTTTCCGGTTGGGACTAGGCTACGAGCAGTACTTC. Translating gives CASSFRLGLGYEQYF.

The chain couples TRBV29-1 to TRBJ2-7, with D tentatively TRBD1 (6 bases). The CDR3 is made up of 16 amino acids. CDR1 SQVTM and CDR2 ANQGSEA come from the germline V gene. V lost 4 bases, J lost 2 bases, and 21 bases lay in between. Here the CDR3 reads CSVAIRRAGDPYEQYF. For the CDR3, the DNA is TGCAGCGTTGCTATTCGCAGGGCAGGGGACCCCTACGAGCAGTACTTC.

This clone came up a few times. The chain recombines TRBV30 with TRBJ2-7; no definite D call. This CDR3 has 13 residues. Deletions cut 3 bases from V and 4 bases from J, with 13 bases between. Germline loops: CDR1 GTSNPN, CDR2 SVGIG (reference sequence). The CDR3 coding sequence is TGTGCCTGGAGCGGGCAGGAGCCATACGAGCAGTACTTC. It translates to CAWSGQEPYEQYF.